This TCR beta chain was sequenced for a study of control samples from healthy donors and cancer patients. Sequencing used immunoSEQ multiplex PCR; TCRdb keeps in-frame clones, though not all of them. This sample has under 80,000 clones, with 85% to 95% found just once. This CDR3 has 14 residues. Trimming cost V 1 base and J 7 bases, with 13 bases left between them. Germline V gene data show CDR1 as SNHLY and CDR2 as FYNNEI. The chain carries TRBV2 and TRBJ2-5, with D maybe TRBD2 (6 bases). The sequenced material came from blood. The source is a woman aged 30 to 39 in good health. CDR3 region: CASSEGGTGGTQYF. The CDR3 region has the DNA TGTGCCAGCAGTGAAGGGGGGACCGGGGGGACCCAGTACTTC. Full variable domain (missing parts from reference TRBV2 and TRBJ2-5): EPEVTQTPSHQVTQMGQEVILRCVPISNHLYFYWYRQILGQKVEFLVSFYNNEISEKSEIFDDQFSVERPDGSNFTLKIRSTKLEDSAMYFCASSEGGTGGTQYFGPGTRLLVL.